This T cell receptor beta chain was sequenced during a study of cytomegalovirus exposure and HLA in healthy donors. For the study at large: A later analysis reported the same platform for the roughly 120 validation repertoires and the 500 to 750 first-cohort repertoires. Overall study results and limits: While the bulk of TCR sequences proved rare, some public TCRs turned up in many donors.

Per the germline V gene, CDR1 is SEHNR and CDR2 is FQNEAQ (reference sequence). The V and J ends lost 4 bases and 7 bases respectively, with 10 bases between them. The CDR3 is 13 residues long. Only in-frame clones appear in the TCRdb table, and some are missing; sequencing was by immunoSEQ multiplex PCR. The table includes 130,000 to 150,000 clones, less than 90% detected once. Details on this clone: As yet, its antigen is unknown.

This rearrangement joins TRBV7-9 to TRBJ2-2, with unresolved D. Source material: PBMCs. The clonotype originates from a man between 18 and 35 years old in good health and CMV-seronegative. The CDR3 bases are TGTGCCAGCAGCTGGGCACCTAACGGGGAGCTGTTTTTT. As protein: CASSWAPNGELFF. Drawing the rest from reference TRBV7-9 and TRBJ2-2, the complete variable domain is DTGVSQNPRHKITKRGQNVTFRCDPISEHNRLYWYRQTLGQGPEFLTYFQNEAQLEKSRLLSDRFSAERPKGSFSTLEIQRTEQGDSAMYLCASSWAPNGELFFGEGSRLTVL.